These T cell receptor beta chains were read from a single sample in a study of cytomegalovirus exposure and HLA in healthy donors. Profiling relied on immunoSEQ multiplex PCR, and the TCRdb table lists in-frame clones only, not all of them. The sample includes 100,000 to 120,000 clones, 75% to 80% seen only once; the top ten take approximately 1.3%. Sample: PBMCs. The origin of the receptors is a woman in her twenties or thirties in good health and CMV-seronegative. The CDR3 runs from the conserved cysteine through the conserved F or W. D genes are given only for firm matches. Size values are once, few and many counts, or a class for expanded clones, and some rows have none.

DNA: TGTGCCAGCAGAGCCGGGACAGGGAATCAGCCCCAGCATTTT; CDR3: CASRAGTGNQPQHF; size: .; D: TRBD1; J: TRBJ1-5; V: TRBV6-5
DNA: TGTGCCAGCAGCCAAGAAGGGACAGGGACCGACGAGCAGTACTTC; CDR3: CASSQEGTGTDEQYF; size: .; D: TRBD1; J: TRBJ2-7; V: TRBV4-2
DNA: TGTGCCAGCAGCCAAGGGACAGAGAACACTGAAGCTTTCTTT; CDR3: CASSQGTENTEAFF; size: .; D: .; J: TRBJ1-1; V: TRBV4-2
DNA: TGTGCCAGCAGCTCCGGGACAGGGTTCGATGAGCAGTTCTTC; CDR3: CASSSGTGFDEQFF; size: .; D: TRBD1; J: TRBJ2-1; V: TRBV11-3
DNA: TGTGCCAGCAGCCTCACAGATACGCAGTATTTT; CDR3: CASSLTDTQYF; size: .; D: .; J: TRBJ2-3; V: TRBV5-5
DNA: TGCAGCGTTGATCTGAGCCTCCAAGAGACCCAGTACTTC; CDR3: CSVDLSLQETQYF; size: .; D: .; J: TRBJ2-5; V: TRBV29-1
DNA: TGTGCCAGTAGTAGGGACACTGGCTATCAGCCCCAGCATTTT; CDR3: CASSRDTGYQPQHF; size: once; D: .; J: TRBJ1-5; V: TRBV19
DNA: TGTGCCAGTAGTATAGATGCGGGCCCGGCGGCTTTCTTT; CDR3: CASSIDAGPAAFF; size: once; D: .; J: TRBJ1-1; V: TRBV19
DNA: TGTGCCAGCAGGCGGGACGCCGGCTCTGGAAACACCATATATTTT; CDR3: CASRRDAGSGNTIYF; size: once; D: .; J: TRBJ1-3; V: TRBV6-5
DNA: TGTGCCAGCAGTTCAGTGGGGCCCTATGGCTACACCTTC; CDR3: CASSSVGPYGYTF; size: .; D: .; J: TRBJ1-2; V: TRBV7-2
DNA: TGTGCCTGGAGTGACGGGATTTCCTACAATGAGCAGTTCTTC; CDR3: CAWSDGISYNEQFF; size: few; D: .; J: TRBJ2-1; V: TRBV30
DNA: TGTGCCAGCAGTCTACTGGACTATAGCAATCAGCCCCAGCATTTT; CDR3: CASSLLDYSNQPQHF; size: .; D: .; J: TRBJ1-5; V: TRBV27
DNA: TGTGCCAGCAGTTTCTTAGCGGGAGGGTCCAATGAGCAGTTCTTC; CDR3: CASSFLAGGSNEQFF; size: .; D: TRBD2; J: TRBJ2-1; V: TRBV28
DNA: TGTGCCAGCAGTTACTCGGAGGGGACAGGGGAGTTCTTC; CDR3: CASSYSEGTGEFF; size: .; D: TRBD1; J: TRBJ2-1; V: TRBV6-5
DNA: TGTGCCAGCAGCTTATTAAATGAGCAGTTCTTC; CDR3: CASSLLNEQFF; size: .; D: .; J: TRBJ2-1; V: TRBV7-9
DNA: TGTGCCTGGACTACAGGGTACGAGCAGTACTTC; CDR3: CAWTTGYEQYF; size: .; D: .; J: TRBJ2-7; V: TRBV30
DNA: TGTGCCTGGAGTGCAGGGGGCACTGAAGCTTTCTTT; CDR3: CAWSAGGTEAFF; size: .; D: TRBD1; J: TRBJ1-1; V: TRBV30
DNA: TGTGCCAGCAGTGGAGGTCCCTACAATGAGCAGTTCTTC; CDR3: CASSGGPYNEQFF; size: .; D: .; J: TRBJ2-1; V: TRBV6-4
DNA: TGTGCCAGCAGCGAGGGAGGGGAGTCGGAAAAACTGTTTTTT; CDR3: CASSEGGESEKLFF; size: few; D: .; J: TRBJ1-4; V: TRBV9
DNA: TGTGCCAGCAGCCTTAAACAGGGGAGGAACACTGAAGCTTTCTTT; CDR3: CASSLKQGRNTEAFF; size: .; D: TRBD1; J: TRBJ1-1; V: TRBV6-6
DNA: TGTGCCAGCAGCCAAATAGTGACTAGCATAGAGACCCAGTACTTC; CDR3: CASSQIVTSIETQYF; size: .; D: TRBD2; J: TRBJ2-5; V: TRBV14
DNA: TGCGCCAGCAGCCAAGATGGACAGGACAATCAGCCCCAGCATTTT; CDR3: CASSQDGQDNQPQHF; size: .; D: TRBD1; J: TRBJ1-5; V: TRBV4-3
DNA: TGTGCCAGCAGCTTCGGACTAGCGGGGGGGGCCGGGGAGCTGTTTTTT; CDR3: CASSFGLAGGAGELFF; size: .; D: TRBD2; J: TRBJ2-2; V: TRBV7-9
DNA: TGTGCCAGCAGCGGTGGGTTTGAGGGCAATCAGCCCCAGCATTTT; CDR3: CASSGGFEGNQPQHF; size: .; D: .; J: TRBJ1-5; V: TRBV9
DNA: TGTGCCAGCAGCTTACAGGGAACGAACACCGGGGAGCTGTTTTTT; CDR3: CASSLQGTNTGELFF; size: few; D: .; J: TRBJ2-2; V: TRBV7-2
DNA: TGTGCCAGCAGCTCCGGGACAGGGAATTCACCCCTCCACTTT; CDR3: CASSSGTGNSPLHF; size: once; D: TRBD1; J: TRBJ1-6; V: TRBV6-4
DNA: TGTGCCAGCAGCCCCCGGACAGGGTTCTATGGCTACACCTTC; CDR3: CASSPRTGFYGYTF; size: few; D: TRBD1; J: TRBJ1-2; V: TRBV14
DNA: TGTGCCAGCAGCAGCGCGCCGAGCTCCTACAATGAGCAGTTCTTC; CDR3: CASSSAPSSYNEQFF; size: .; D: .; J: TRBJ2-1; V: TRBV27
DNA: TGTGCCAGCACCCAGGCGACTATCAATCAGCCCCAGCATTTT; CDR3: CASTQATINQPQHF; size: once; D: .; J: TRBJ1-5; V: TRBV28
DNA: TGCGCCAGCAGCCAAGGGCTAGCGGGGTTGTCAGATACGCAGTATTTT; CDR3: CASSQGLAGLSDTQYF; size: .; D: TRBD2; J: TRBJ2-3; V: TRBV4-3
DNA: TGTGCCAGCAGCTTTGGGCAGGGGAATCAGCCCCAGCATTTT; CDR3: CASSFGQGNQPQHF; size: .; D: .; J: TRBJ1-5; V: TRBV13
DNA: TGTGCCAGCAGCCGACCACCCACCACAGATTATGGCTACACCTTC; CDR3: CASSRPPTTDYGYTF; size: .; D: .; J: TRBJ1-2; V: TRBV7-2
DNA: TGTGCCACCGGACAAGGGCAATCCGGAAACACCATATATTTT; CDR3: CATGQGQSGNTIYF; size: .; D: .; J: TRBJ1-3; V: TRBV10-3
DNA: TGTGCCAGCAGGCGGGGGAGGGGCGTCAGGGGGGAGCTGTTTTTT; CDR3: CASRRGRGVRGELFF; size: .; D: TRBD2; J: TRBJ2-2; V: TRBV28
DNA: TGTGCTAGCAGCCGACTAGCGGGAGGAAATGAGCAGTTCTTC; CDR3: CASSRLAGGNEQFF; size: few; D: TRBD2; J: TRBJ2-1; V: TRBV7-7
DNA: TGTGCCAGCAGGGGTAGGAGCTCCTACAATGAGCAGTTCTTC; CDR3: CASRGRSSYNEQFF; size: .; D: .; J: TRBJ2-1; V: TRBV6-1
DNA: TGTGCCAGCAGCGCGACTGGTTTCTACGAGCAGTACTTC; CDR3: CASSATGFYEQYF; size: .; D: .; J: TRBJ2-7; V: TRBV7-2
DNA: TGCAGCGTTGAAGGGTTACAGACGAACACTGAAGCTTTCTTT; CDR3: CSVEGLQTNTEAFF; size: few; D: .; J: TRBJ1-1; V: TRBV29-1
DNA: TGCGCCAGCAGCCACACAGGCGTGGAAGCTTTCTTT; CDR3: CASSHTGVEAFF; size: few; D: .; J: TRBJ1-1; V: TRBV5-1
DNA: TGCAGTGCTCCGACTCAGGGACTGCTCCGCTTC; CDR3: CSAPTQGLLRF; size: .; D: .; J: TRBJ1-2; V: TRBV20-1
DNA: TGTGCCAGCGGGGCAGGGAACACTGAAGCTTTCTTT; CDR3: CASGAGNTEAFF; size: .; D: .; J: TRBJ1-1; V: TRBV27